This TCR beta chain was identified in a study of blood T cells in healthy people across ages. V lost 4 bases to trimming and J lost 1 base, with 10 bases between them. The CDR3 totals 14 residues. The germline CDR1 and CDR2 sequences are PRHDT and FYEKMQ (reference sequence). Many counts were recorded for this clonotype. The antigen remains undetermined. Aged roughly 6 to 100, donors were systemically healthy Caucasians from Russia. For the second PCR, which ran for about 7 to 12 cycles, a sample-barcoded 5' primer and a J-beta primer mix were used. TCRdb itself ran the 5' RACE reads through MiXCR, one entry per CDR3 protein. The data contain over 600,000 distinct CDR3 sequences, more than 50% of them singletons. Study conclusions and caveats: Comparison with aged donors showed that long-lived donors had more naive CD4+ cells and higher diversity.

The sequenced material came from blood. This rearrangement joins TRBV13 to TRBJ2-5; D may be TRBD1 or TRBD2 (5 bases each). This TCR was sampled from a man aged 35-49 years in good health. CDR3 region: CASSSGTGQETQYF. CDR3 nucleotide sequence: TGTGCCAGCAGCTCAGGGACGGGCCAAGAGACCCAGTACTTC.